This T cell receptor (beta chain) was found in a study of T cell responses to AZD1222 COVID-19 vaccine. Trimming stripped 3 bases from V and 0 bases from J, with 9 bases between. The CDR3 spans 15 residues. Per germline, CDR1 LNHDA and CDR2 SQIVND (reference sequence). Whole-study findings and limits: Females made up more of the donors, who were largely white British, and clonal diversity may have come out too low. In the spike-specific TCR repertoire, nearly half reportedly target unmutated variant regions. No repertoire was sampled before or during the peak T cell response, only after it. Seropositivity was recorded at baseline in only five to seven AZD1222 recipients.

As concerns this clone: Its specificity is not known.

The repertoire was sequenced with immunoSEQ multiplex PCR; TCRdb's copy has only in-frame clones and lacks some. The sample records over 110,000 clones, about 90% being singletons. The sequences come from peripheral blood, collected 28 days after the second AZD1222 dose. The V and J genes are TRBV19 and TRBJ1-5; D unclear. This clonotype originated in an adult who received the AZD1222 COVID-19 vaccine. The CDR3 DNA reads TGTGCCAGTAGTATTTACTCCGATAGCAATCAGCCCCAGCATTTT. It is translated as CASSIYSDSNQPQHF.